This TCR beta chain was identified in a study of T cells in Graves' hyperthyroidism and ophthalmopathy. Amplification targeted TCR beta CDR3 regions from RNA transcripts. A set of HTBI primers served as the primers for a first-round RT-PCR of the TCR CDR3. Each CDR3 protein gets one entry after TCRdb re-called the multiplex PCR reads with MiXCR. The table includes under 350,000 distinct CDR3 sequences, more than 15% detected once. Germline CDR1 reads MGHRA; CDR2 reads YSYEKL. The germline V and J ends were trimmed by 0 bases and 14 bases, with 14 bases remaining between them. The CDR3 has 14 residues. General study results and limits: Most thyroid clonotypes expanded above 0.001 appeared in blood too.

Ten or more counts support this clonotype. What it binds is unknown. Sequencing was performed on blood. The clonotype was recovered from a woman aged 55 to 70 with Graves' ophthalmopathy. The chain joins TRBV4-1 to TRBJ1-6, with D unresolved. The DNA for the CDR3 is TGCGCCAGCAGCCAAGATTCGGAGGGTTTGTCCCTCCACTTT. This translates into CASSQDSEGLSLHF.